What follows are 29 T cell receptor beta chains derived from one specimen sequenced in a study of blood T cell repertoires in COVID-19. Data came from immunoSEQ multiplex PCR; TCRdb stores just in-frame clones and leaves some out. The sample yields about 130,000 clones, about 91% seen once. The specimen was peripheral blood. The receptors derive from a middle-aged man with acute or convalescent COVID-19.

This chain links TRBV5-1 with TRBJ2-7; no firm D call. The CDR3 is 12 amino acids. Germline CDR1 and CDR2: SGHRS and YFSETQ. V was clipped by 3 bases and J by 3 bases, with 7 bases between them. CDR3 sequence reads: CASSSAGYEQYF. The CDR3 DNA is TGCGCCAGCAGCTCGGCAGGCTACGAGCAGTACTTC.

The chain joins TRBV7-2 to TRBJ1-1; TRBD1 matches 9 bases. Germline CDR1 and CDR2: SGHTA and FQGNSA. With 3 bases clipped from V and 1 base from J, the junction kept 0 bases outside the gene matches. The CDR3 is 14 amino acids. CDR3 DNA sequence: TGTGCCAGCAGCTTGGGACAGGGGAACACTGAAGCTTTCTTT. This gives the protein CASSLGQGNTEAFF.

The V gene is TRBV29-1, the J gene TRBJ2-2; the match to TRBD1 covers 7 bases. This CDR3 is 13 amino acids long. Germline V gene lookup returns CDR1 SQVTM and CDR2 ANQGSEA. The J segment lost 1 base and the V segment lost 6 bases, leaving 2 bases of the junction unmatched. CDR3 sequence reads: CSVNRGNTGELFF. In DNA, the CDR3 is TGCAGCGTGAACAGGGGGAACACCGGGGAGCTGTTTTTT.

The rearrangement joins TRBV24-1 to TRBJ2-3; no definite D call. V shed 1 base and J shed 8 bases, with 6 bases lying between them. Germline assignment: CDR1 KGHDR and CDR2 SFDVKD. The CDR3 sequence is 12 residues long. CDR3 coding DNA: TGTGCCACCAGTGATTTCCGAGGTACGCAGTATTTT. Protein sequence: CATSDFRGTQYF.

J is TRBJ2-1 and V is TRBV3-1 (or the pseudogene TRBV3-2); 9 bases agree with TRBD2. Germline trimming cut 4 bases from V and 10 bases from J; bases unmatched to any gene: 2. CDR1 and CDR2 from the germline V gene are LGHDT and YNNKEL (reference sequence). The CDR3 extends over 12 amino acids. The CDR3 region is CASSLGLAEQFF. The CDR3 nucleotides are TGTGCCAGCAGCCTCGGACTAGCGGAGCAGTTCTTC.

This clone has a count of ten or more. The V gene is TRBV6-5, the J gene TRBJ2-1; no clear D gene. Per the germline V gene, CDR1 is MNHEY and CDR2 is SVGAGI. V was cut by 6 bases and J by 0 bases, with 6 bases left in between. The CDR3 contains 13 residues. CDR3 DNA sequence: TGTGCCAGCAGCTCTAGCTCCTACAATGAGCAGTTCTTC. Translating gives CASSSSSYNEQFF.

This rearrangement joins TRBV5-1 to TRBJ2-1; D is undetermined. This CDR3 comprises 12 residues. Per germline, CDR1 SGHRS and CDR2 YFSETQ. Trimming took off 4 bases at V and 2 bases at J, with 4 bases between the two ends. The CDR3 loop is CASSTTYNEQFF. The DNA of the CDR3 is TGCGCCAGCAGCACTACCTACAATGAGCAGTTCTTC. Supplemented by reference TRBV5-1 and TRBJ2-1, the full variable domain reads KAGVTQTPRYLIKTRGQQVTLSCSPISGHRSVSWYQQTPGQGLQFLFEYFSETQRNKGNFPGRFSGRQFSNSRSEMNVSTLELGDSALYLCASSTTYNEQFFGPGTRLTVL.

This chain links TRBV5-1 with TRBJ1-1, with 10 bases fitting TRBD1. V lost 3 bases and J lost 1; bases outside the gene matches: 3. Germline V gene data show CDR1 as SGHRS and CDR2 as YFSETQ. The CDR3 spans 15 residues. CDR3 residues: CASSSRQGANTEAFF. DNA for the CDR3: TGCGCCAGCAGCTCCCGACAGGGGGCGAACACTGAAGCTTTCTTT.

CDR3 residues: CASSAGGRGLWETQYF. The CDR3 DNA is TGTGCCAGCAGCGCCGGGGGGAGGGGACTATGGGAGACCCAGTACTTC. The chain combines TRBV9 with TRBJ2-5; 7 bases are a match to TRBD2. J was trimmed by 5 bases and V by 3 bases; bases with no gene match: 13. Germline V lookup: CDR1 SGDLS, CDR2 YYNGEE. This CDR3 is 16 amino acids long.

The rearrangement links TRBV5-5 to TRBJ1-1; weak D call: TRBD1 (5 bases). Germline V gene lookup returns CDR1 SGHKS and CDR2 YYEKEE (reference sequence). V was cut by 2 bases and J by 6 bases, with 17 bases left in between. The CDR3 contains 15 residues. The CDR3 region has the DNA TGTGCCAGCAGCTTCGGGGAGGCGGTGGGGCCTGAAGCTTTCTTT. Amino acids: CASSFGEAVGPEAFF.

The V gene is TRBV19, the J gene TRBJ2-6; 10 nucleotides line up with TRBD1. Germline loops: CDR1 LNHDA, CDR2 SQIVND (reference sequence). Trimming cost V 7 bases and J 4 bases; bases outside gene matches: 4. The CDR3 is 15 amino acids. This CDR3 is CASKGTGVGANVLTF. In nucleotides, the CDR3 is TGTGCCAGTAAGGGGACAGGGGTCGGGGCCAACGTCCTGACTTTC. The variable domain in full, with the rest retrieved from reference TRBV19 and TRBJ2-6, is DGGITQSPKYLFRKEGQNVTLSCEQNLNHDAMYWYRQDPGQGLRLIYYSQIVNDFQKGDIAEGYSVSREKKESFPLTVTSAQKNPTAFYLCASKGTGVGANVLTFGAGSRLTVL.

The chain links TRBV28 to TRBJ1-1, with TRBD1 matching over 8 bases. This CDR3 comprises 15 residues. CDR1 is MDHEN, CDR2 SYDVKM, per germline. Trimming cost V 6 bases and J 2 bases; bases outside gene matches: 8. The chain's CDR3 is CASRRPGGGNTEAFF. CDR3 nucleotide sequence: TGTGCCAGCAGACGACCAGGGGGCGGAAACACTGAAGCTTTCTTT.

The genes are TRBV5-1 and TRBJ2-3; the match to TRBD1 covers 8 bases. The CDR3 covers 16 residues. J gave up 8 bases and V 4 bases, and 15 bases lay outside the gene matches. Germline V gene sequence: CDR1 SGHRS, CDR2 YFSETQ. The CDR3 reads CASSVGQGTYKGTQYF. The CDR3 bases are TGCGCCAGCAGCGTAGGACAGGGAACTTACAAAGGTACGCAGTATTTT.

The chain joins TRBV3-1 (or the pseudogene TRBV3-2) to TRBJ2-7; 7 nucleotides match TRBD2. Germline loops: CDR1 LGHDT, CDR2 YNNKEL (reference sequence). V trimming: 3 bases; J trimming: 7 bases; junction bases outside the gene matches: 3. The CDR3 extends over 12 amino acids. The chain's CDR3 is CASSQASGEQYF. In DNA, the CDR3 is TGTGCCAGCAGCCAGGCTAGCGGTGAGCAGTACTTC.

The chain couples TRBV6-4 to TRBJ1-6; D is ambiguous. The CDR3 has 15 amino acids. Germline CDR1 and CDR2: MRHNA and SNTAGT. The V end was cut by 6 bases, the J end by 1 base, with 10 bases between. The CDR3 DNA sequence: TGTGCCAGCAGCGCCGGACTGTCCTATAATTCACCCCTCCACTTT. Amino acids: CASSAGLSYNSPLHF.

This clone came up once. The chain couples TRBV18 to TRBJ2-6, with 8 bases fitting TRBD1. Germline CDR1 is KGHSH and CDR2 is LQKENI. The CDR3 is made up of 16 amino acids. V dropped 8 bases and J dropped 1; count of bases not matched to a gene: 7. CDR3 loop: CASLRDRYSGANVLTF. CDR3 nucleotide sequence: TGTGCCAGCCTACGGGACAGGTATTCTGGGGCCAACGTCCTGACTTTC.

This clone was counted once. The chain uses TRBV6-4 and TRBJ1-6, with D hard to call. Germline V gene data show CDR1 as MRHNA and CDR2 as SNTAGT. The CDR3 consists of 13 residues. Trimming removed 2 bases at V and 8 bases at J, with 7 bases between. The chain's CDR3 is CASSDTAYSPLHF. Written as DNA, the CDR3 is TGTGCCAGCAGTGACACAGCCTATTCACCCCTCCACTTT.

This chain connects TRBV2 to TRBJ1-2; D gene uncertain. Looked up from germline, CDR1 is SNHLY and CDR2 is FYNNEI. The CDR3 covers 13 residues. Trimming took 4 bases from V and 2 from J, leaving 8 bases between them. CDR3: CASSARLNYGYTF. The CDR3 DNA sequence: TGTGCCAGCAGTGCAAGACTAAACTATGGCTACACCTTC.

A remark on this clone: Given the absence of the conserved phenylalanine or tryptophan at the CDR3 end, a read error is likely. The DNA is left out, because the CDR3 cannot be placed on it with certainty; the CDR3 is given as TCRdb lists it. The chain combines TRBV5-1 with TRBJ2-4; the DNA was not compared with TRBD2, the D call given in the table. Per the germline V gene, CDR1 is SGHRS and CDR2 is YFSETQ. Termini included, the CDR3 measures 9 amino acids. The CDR3 region is CARVGETRI.

The chain employs TRBV19 and TRBJ1-1; D is unclear. The CDR3 length is 13 residues. V was pared by 2 bases and J by 0 bases, with 4 bases between. The germline gives CDR1 LNHDA, CDR2 SQIVND (reference sequence). The CDR3 protein is CASSITVNTEAFF. The CDR3 nucleotides are TGTGCCAGTAGTATAACGGTGAACACTGAAGCTTTCTTT.

In its sample, this clone was seen once. The chain recombines TRBV7-9 with TRBJ1-1; D is perhaps TRBD1 (5 bases). Germline assignment: CDR1 SEHNR and CDR2 FQNEAQ (reference sequence). The CDR3 is 15 amino acids. With 2 bases removed from V and 1 base from J, the gap between germline ends came to 11 bases. This CDR3 reads CASSLQGATNTEAFF. The CDR3 DNA sequence: TGTGCCAGCAGCTTACAAGGGGCAACGAACACTGAAGCTTTCTTT.

The chain employs TRBV5-1 and TRBJ1-1, with a weak D call TRBD1 (6 bases). V was cut by 4 bases and J by 1 base, with 11 bases left in between. CDR1 and CDR2 (germline): SGHRS, YFSETQ. The CDR3 contains 14 residues. CDR3 nucleotides: TGCGCCAGCAGCAAGGGACATACGAACACTGAAGCTTTCTTT. This translates into CASSKGHTNTEAFF.

The CDR3 DNA reads TGTGCCAGTACTCTCTTGAGACAGGGAGACACTGAAGCTTTCTTT. This encodes CASTLLRQGDTEAFF. V usage is TRBV19 and J usage is TRBJ1-1, with TRBD1 identical over 7 bases. There are 15 residues in the CDR3. J gave up 3 bases and V 7 bases, and 11 bases lay outside the gene matches. The germline V gene encodes CDR1 LNHDA and CDR2 SQIVND (reference sequence).

The gene calls are TRBV24-1 and TRBJ2-6; D is possibly TRBD1 (5 bases). The CDR3 runs 17 residues. Trimming left V 5 bases short and J 0 bases short, with 13 bases between. The V gene's germline CDR1 is KGHDR and CDR2 SFDVKD. CDR3 nucleotides: TGTGCCACCAGTGTAGCAGGGCACCGCTCTGGGGCCAACGTCCTGACTTTC. Protein sequence: CATSVAGHRSGANVLTF.

The chain employs TRBV14 and TRBJ1-2, with D perhaps TRBD1 (5 bases). CDR1 is SGHDN and CDR2 is FVKESK in the germline V gene. The ends were cut back, 1 base at V and 4 bases at J, with 13 bases in the middle. The CDR3 is made up of 15 amino acids. CDR3 DNA sequence: TGTGCCAGCAGCCAAGTTGGGGACTGGGGCTATGGCTACACCTTC. Translation gives CASSQVGDWGYGYTF.

The chain couples TRBV28 to TRBJ2-7; D perhaps matches TRBD1 (6 bases). V was trimmed by 10 bases and J by 2 bases, leaving 15 bases between them. CDR1 MDHEN and CDR2 SYDVKM come from the germline V gene. The CDR3 is made up of 13 amino acids. The CDR3 coding sequence is TGTGCCATCACCGACAGGTTGGCCTACGAGCAGTACTTC. This encodes CAITDRLAYEQYF.

The chain carries TRBV5-1 and TRBJ2-2; D ambiguous. The germline CDR1 and CDR2 sequences are SGHRS and YFSETQ. The CDR3 covers 15 residues. Trimming pared 0 bases from V and 3 bases from J, leaving 9 bases between. CDR3 sequence reads: CASSLGEPYTGELFF. The CDR3 DNA is TGCGCCAGCAGCTTGGGCGAACCTTACACCGGGGAGCTGTTTTTT. The entire variable domain, with the rest obtained from reference TRBV5-1 and TRBJ2-2, is as follows: KAGVTQTPRYLIKTRGQQVTLSCSPISGHRSVSWYQQTPGQGLQFLFEYFSETQRNKGNFPGRFSGRQFSNSRSEMNVSTLELGDSALYLCASSLGEPYTGELFFGEGSRLTVL.

The chain combines TRBV5-6 with TRBJ2-4; possibly TRBD1 for D (5 bases). The CDR3 loop spans 15 amino acids. Germline CDR1 SGHDT, CDR2 YYEEEE. The V end lost 4 bases, the J end lost 0 bases, and 11 bases lay between the germline ends. CDR3 DNA: TGTGCCAGCAGCATCCTGGGGCTAGCCAAAAACATTCAGTACTTC. Translated: CASSILGLAKNIQYF.

The chain links TRBV5-6 to TRBJ2-7; perhaps TRBD2 as D (6 bases). Trimming removed 2 bases at V and 5 bases at J, with 17 bases between. The CDR3 has 15 amino acids. Germline V gives CDR1 SGHDT, CDR2 YYEEEE. The CDR3 DNA reads TGTGCCAGCAGCTTTTTGGGACTCCGCGCGGACGAGCAGTACTTC. This translates into CASSFLGLRADEQYF.